A single sample is the source of the 5 T cell receptor beta chains below, sequenced in a study of T cell responses to AZD1222 COVID-19 vaccine. Repertoires were generated with immunoSEQ multiplex PCR, while TCRdb's copy carries only in-frame clones and drops some. Among under 140,000 clones listed, about 87% were seen once. Specimen: peripheral blood, collected on day 0 of AZD1222 vaccination. Every receptor here comes from an adult in good health.

This chain links TRBV19 with TRBJ1-3, with 8 nucleotides matching TRBD1. V dropped 7 bases and J dropped 0; count of bases not matched to a gene: 5. The CDR3 length is 15 residues. Germline V lookup: CDR1 LNHDA, CDR2 SQIVND (reference sequence). CDR3 bases: TGTGCCAGTATGCCTACAGGGGGCTCTGGAAACACCATATATTTT. Translated: CASMPTGGSGNTIYF.

This chain joins TRBV12-3 or TRBV12-4 and TRBJ2-2, with D possibly TRBD2 on 5 matching bases. V lost 4 bases and J 6 bases, leaving 6 bases between the germline ends. This CDR3 has 12 amino acids. The CDR3 nucleotides are TGTGCCAGCAGTTCGAGGGCCGGGGAGCTGTTTTTT. Protein: CASSSRAGELFF.

The chain has TRBV19 and TRBJ1-1; TRBD1 matches 7 bases. Germline CDR1 and CDR2: LNHDA and SQIVND (reference sequence). CDR3 length: 13 residues. V gave up 6 bases and J gave up 7 bases; unmatched junction bases: 8. Written as DNA, the CDR3 is TGTGCCAGTAGCACGGGACAGTTGAGTGAAGCTTTCTTT. This gives the protein CASSTGQLSEAFF.

This chain connects TRBV10-3 to TRBJ2-3; a possible D gene is TRBD1 (5 bases). With 2 bases removed from V and 2 bases from J, the gap between germline ends came to 11 bases. The CDR3 consists of 15 residues. CDR1 and CDR2 (germline): ENHRY, SYGVKD. In nucleotides, the CDR3 is TGTGCCATCAGTGAGGCAGGGCATATCACAGATACGCAGTATTTT. This translates into CAISEAGHITDTQYF.

This clone was detected once. This chain uses TRBV30 with TRBJ1-6; D is unclear. With 5 bases removed from V and 0 bases from J, the gap between germline ends came to 8 bases. Germline CDR1 GTSNPN, CDR2 SVGIG (reference sequence). This CDR3 contains 14 residues. The CDR3 coding sequence is TGTGCCTGGGGAGGAAGCTCCTATAATTCACCCCTCCACTTT. Amino acid sequence: CAWGGSSYNSPLHF.